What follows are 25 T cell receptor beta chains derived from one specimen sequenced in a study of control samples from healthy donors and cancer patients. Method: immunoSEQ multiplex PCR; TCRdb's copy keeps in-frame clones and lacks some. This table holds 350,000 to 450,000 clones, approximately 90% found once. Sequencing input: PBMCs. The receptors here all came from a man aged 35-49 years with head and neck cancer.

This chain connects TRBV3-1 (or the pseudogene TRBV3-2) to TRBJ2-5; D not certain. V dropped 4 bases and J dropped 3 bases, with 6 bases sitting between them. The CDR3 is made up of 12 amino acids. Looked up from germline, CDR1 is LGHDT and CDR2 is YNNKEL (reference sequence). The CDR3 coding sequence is TGTGCCAGCAGCCTTGGAAAAGAGACCCAGTACTTC. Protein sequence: CASSLGKETQYF.

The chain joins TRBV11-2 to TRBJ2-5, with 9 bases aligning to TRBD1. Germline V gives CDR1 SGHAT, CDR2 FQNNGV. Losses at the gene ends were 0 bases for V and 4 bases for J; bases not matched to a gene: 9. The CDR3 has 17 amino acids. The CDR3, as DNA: TGTGCCAGCAGCTTAGATGGGGAGGACAGGGGTCGAGAGACCCAGTACTTC. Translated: CASSLDGEDRGRETQYF.

In nucleotides, the CDR3 is TGTGCCATCAGCCGGACCCTGGGAATGAACACTGAAGCTTTCTTT. It encodes CAISRTLGMNTEAFF. The V gene is TRBV10-3, the J gene TRBJ1-1, with D hard to call. Between the trimmed V and J ends, which lost 6 bases and 0 bases, there was a span of 14 bases. CDR1 ENHRY and CDR2 SYGVKD come from the germline V gene. The CDR3 contains 15 residues.

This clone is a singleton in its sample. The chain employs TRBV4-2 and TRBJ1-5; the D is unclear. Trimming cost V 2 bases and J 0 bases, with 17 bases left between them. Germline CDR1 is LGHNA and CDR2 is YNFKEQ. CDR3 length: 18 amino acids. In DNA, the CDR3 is TGTGCCAGCAGCCAAAACGGTCCCTCAGGCCCTAGCAATCAGCCCCAGCATTTT. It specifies CASSQNGPSGPSNQPQHF.

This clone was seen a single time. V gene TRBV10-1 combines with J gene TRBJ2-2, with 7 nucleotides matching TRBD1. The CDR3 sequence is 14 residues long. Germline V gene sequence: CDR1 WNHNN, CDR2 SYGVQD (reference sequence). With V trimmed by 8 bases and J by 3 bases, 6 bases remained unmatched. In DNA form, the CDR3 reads TGCGCCAGCGGGGGCACAGGGGACACCGGGGAGCTGTTTTTT. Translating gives CASGGTGDTGELFF.

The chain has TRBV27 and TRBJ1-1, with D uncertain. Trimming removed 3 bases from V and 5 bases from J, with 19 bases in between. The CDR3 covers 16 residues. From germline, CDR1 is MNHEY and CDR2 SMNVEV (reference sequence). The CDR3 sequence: CASSFSLPGVSTEAFF. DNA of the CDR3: TGTGCCAGCAGTTTCTCCCTTCCCGGGGTCTCGACTGAAGCTTTCTTT.

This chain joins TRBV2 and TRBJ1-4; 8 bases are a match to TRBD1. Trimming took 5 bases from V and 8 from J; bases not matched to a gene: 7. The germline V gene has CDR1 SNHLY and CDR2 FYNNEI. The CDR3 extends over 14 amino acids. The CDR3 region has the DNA TGTGCCAGCAGTACCGCAGGGGGCGGGGAAAAACTGTTTTTT. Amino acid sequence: CASSTAGGGEKLFF.

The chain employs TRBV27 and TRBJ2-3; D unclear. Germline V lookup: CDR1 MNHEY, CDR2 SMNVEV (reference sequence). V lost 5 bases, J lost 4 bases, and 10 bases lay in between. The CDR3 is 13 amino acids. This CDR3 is CASSGDWPDTQYF. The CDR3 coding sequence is TGTGCCAGCAGTGGCGACTGGCCAGATACGCAGTATTTT.

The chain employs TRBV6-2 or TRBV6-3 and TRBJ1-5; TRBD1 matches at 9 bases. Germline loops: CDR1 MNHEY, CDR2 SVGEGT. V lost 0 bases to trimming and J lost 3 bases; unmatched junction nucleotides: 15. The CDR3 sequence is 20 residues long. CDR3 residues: CASSYSKSFDRGATNQPQHF. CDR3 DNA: TGTGCCAGCAGTTACTCGAAATCTTTTGACAGGGGGGCGACCAATCAGCCCCAGCATTTT.

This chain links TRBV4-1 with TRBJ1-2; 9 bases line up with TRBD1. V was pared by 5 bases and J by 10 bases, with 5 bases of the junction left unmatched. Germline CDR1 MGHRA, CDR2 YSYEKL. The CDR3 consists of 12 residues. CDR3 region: CASSNRGRDYTF. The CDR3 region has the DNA TGCGCCAGCAGCAACAGGGGGCGGGACTACACCTTC.

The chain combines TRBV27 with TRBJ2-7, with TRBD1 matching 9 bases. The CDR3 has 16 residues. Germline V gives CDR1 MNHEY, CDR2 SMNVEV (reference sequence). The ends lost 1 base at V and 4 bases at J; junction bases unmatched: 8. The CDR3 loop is CASSLFRLDRGYEQYF. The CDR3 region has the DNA TGTGCCAGCAGTTTATTTCGGCTAGACAGGGGGTACGAGCAGTACTTC.

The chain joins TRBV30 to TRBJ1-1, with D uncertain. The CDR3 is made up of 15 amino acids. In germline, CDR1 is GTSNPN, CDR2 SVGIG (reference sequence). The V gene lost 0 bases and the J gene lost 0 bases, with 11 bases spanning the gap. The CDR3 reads CAWSVHAGMNTEAFF. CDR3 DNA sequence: TGTGCCTGGAGTGTACATGCCGGGATGAACACTGAAGCTTTCTTT.

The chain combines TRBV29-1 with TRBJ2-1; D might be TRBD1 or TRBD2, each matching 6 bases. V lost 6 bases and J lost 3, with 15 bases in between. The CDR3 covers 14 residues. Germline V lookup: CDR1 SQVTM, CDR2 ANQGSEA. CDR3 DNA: TGCAGCGTCCCGGGGGACACAGTCTACAATGAGCAGTTCTTC. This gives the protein CSVPGDTVYNEQFF.

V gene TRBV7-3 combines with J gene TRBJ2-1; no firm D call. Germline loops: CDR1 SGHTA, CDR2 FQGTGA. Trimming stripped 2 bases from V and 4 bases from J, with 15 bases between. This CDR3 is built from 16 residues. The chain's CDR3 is CASSLDPWTLYNEQFF. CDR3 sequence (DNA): TGTGCCAGCAGCTTAGACCCTTGGACCCTTTACAATGAGCAGTTCTTC.

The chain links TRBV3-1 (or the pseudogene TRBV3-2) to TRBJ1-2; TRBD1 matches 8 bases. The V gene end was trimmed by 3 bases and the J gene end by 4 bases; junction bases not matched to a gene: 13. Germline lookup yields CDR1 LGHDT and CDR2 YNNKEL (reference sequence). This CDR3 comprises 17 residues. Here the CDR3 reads CASSHLGQARLGYGYTF. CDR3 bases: TGTGCCAGCAGCCATTTGGGACAGGCGAGACTCGGCTATGGCTACACCTTC.

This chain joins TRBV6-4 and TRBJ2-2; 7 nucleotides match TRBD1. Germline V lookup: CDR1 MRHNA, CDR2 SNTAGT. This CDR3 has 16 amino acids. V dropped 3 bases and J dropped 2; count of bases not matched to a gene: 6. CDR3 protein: CASSERDSSNTGELFF. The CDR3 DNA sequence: TGTGCCAGCAGTGAACGGGACAGTAGCAACACCGGGGAGCTGTTTTTT.

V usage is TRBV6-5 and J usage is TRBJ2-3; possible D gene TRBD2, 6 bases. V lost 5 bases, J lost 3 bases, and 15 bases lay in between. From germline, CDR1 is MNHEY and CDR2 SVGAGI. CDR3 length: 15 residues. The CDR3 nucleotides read TGTGCCAGCAGTCGCCCGGGACTGGATACAGATACGCAGTATTTT. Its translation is CASSRPGLDTDTQYF.

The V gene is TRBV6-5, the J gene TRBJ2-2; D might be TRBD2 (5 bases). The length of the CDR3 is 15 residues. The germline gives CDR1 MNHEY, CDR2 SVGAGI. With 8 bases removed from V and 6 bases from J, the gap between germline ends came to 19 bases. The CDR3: CASGRGRMSAGELFF. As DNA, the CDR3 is TGTGCCAGCGGCCGGGGAAGGATGTCGGCCGGGGAGCTGTTTTTT.

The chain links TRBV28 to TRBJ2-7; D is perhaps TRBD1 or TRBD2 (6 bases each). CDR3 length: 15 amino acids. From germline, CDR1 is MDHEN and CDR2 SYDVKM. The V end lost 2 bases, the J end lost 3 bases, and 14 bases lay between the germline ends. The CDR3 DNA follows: TGTGCCAGCAGTTTACCGGAAGGGGGAGGCTACGAGCAGTACTTC. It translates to CASSLPEGGGYEQYF.

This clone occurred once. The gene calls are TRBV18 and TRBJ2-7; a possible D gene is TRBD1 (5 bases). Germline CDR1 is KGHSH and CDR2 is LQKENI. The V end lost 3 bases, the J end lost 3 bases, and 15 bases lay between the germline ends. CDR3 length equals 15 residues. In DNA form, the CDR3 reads TGTGCCAGCTCACCCTCGATGCCAGGGTACTACGAGCAGTACTTC. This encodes CASSPSMPGYYEQYF.

CDR3 DNA sequence: TGTGCCAGCAGCGTAGGGTCGGGGACAGGGGGTCAGCCCCAGCATTTT. Its translation is CASSVGSGTGGQPQHF. This chain links TRBV9 with TRBJ1-5; TRBD1 matches at 11 bases. CDR3 length equals 16 residues. V dropped 0 bases and J dropped 6; count of bases not matched to a gene: 5. The germline gives CDR1 SGDLS, CDR2 YYNGEE.

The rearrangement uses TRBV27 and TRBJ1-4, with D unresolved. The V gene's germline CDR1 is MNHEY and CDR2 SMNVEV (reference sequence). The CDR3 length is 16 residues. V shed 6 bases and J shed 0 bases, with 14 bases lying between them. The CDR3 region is CASSQIGEATNEKLFF. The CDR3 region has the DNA TGTGCCAGCAGCCAAATCGGCGAGGCAACTAATGAAAAACTGTTTTTT.

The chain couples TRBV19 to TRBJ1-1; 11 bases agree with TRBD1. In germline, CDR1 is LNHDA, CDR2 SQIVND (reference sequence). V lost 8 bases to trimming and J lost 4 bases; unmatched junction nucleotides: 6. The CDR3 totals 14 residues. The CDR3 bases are TGTGCCAGTCGCGGACAGGGGGCGGGCACTGAAGCTTTCTTT. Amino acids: CASRGQGAGTEAFF.

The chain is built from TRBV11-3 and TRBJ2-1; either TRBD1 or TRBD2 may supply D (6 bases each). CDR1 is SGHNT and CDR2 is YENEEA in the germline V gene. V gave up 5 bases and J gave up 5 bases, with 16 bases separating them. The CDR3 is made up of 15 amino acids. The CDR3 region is CASSVGGLFNNEQFF. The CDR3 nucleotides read TGTGCCAGCAGCGTAGGGGGACTCTTTAACAATGAGCAGTTCTTC.

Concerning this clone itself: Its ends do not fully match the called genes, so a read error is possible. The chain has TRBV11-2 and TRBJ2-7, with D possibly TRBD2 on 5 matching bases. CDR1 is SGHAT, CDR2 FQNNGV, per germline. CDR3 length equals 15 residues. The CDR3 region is CASSVNPAAPSPRVF. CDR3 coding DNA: TGTGCCAGCAGCGTAAACCCAGCGGCCCCCTCGCCACGAGTCTTC.